These 29 T cell receptor beta chains share one sample of origin, sequenced in a study of Graves' ophthalmopathy and Graves' hyperthyroidism. Researchers took RNA transcripts and amplified TCR beta CDR3 regions from them. HTBI-primed first-round RT-PCR preceded second-round multiplex PCR. From the multiplex PCR reads, TCRdb called clonotypes with MiXCR, one entry per CDR3 protein. Found here are a few hundred thousand distinct CDR3 sequences, 17% of them singletons; the top ten hold roughly an eighth. Sequencing was performed on peripheral blood. These receptors all come from an adult man with Graves' ophthalmopathy.

This clonotype was observed many times. This chain links TRBV6-1 with TRBJ1-1; D ambiguous. The germline CDR1 and CDR2 sequences are MNHNS and SASEGT. The CDR3 has 14 amino acids. Trimming took 3 bases from V and 3 from J, leaving 11 bases between them. The CDR3 here is CASSDHRGHTEAFF. The CDR3 DNA reads TGTGCCAGCAGTGACCACAGAGGGCACACTGAAGCTTTCTTT.

This clonotype was seen at least ten times. This rearrangement joins TRBV6-2 or TRBV6-3 to TRBJ1-5, with a tentative D call TRBD1 (6 bases). Per the germline V gene, CDR1 is MNHEY and CDR2 is SVGEGT. This CDR3 spans 18 amino acids. Trimming stripped 0 bases from V and 0 bases from J, with 15 bases between. CDR3 nucleotides: TGTGCCAGCAGTTACTCGAATCAGGGGATTTATAGCAATCAGCCCCAGCATTTT. This codes for CASSYSNQGIYSNQPQHF.

This clonotype has at least ten counts. The chain has TRBV12-3 or TRBV12-4 and TRBJ2-5; 7 nucleotides match TRBD2. The CDR3 consists of 16 residues. With V trimmed by 3 bases and J by 1 base, 8 bases remained unmatched. CDR3 DNA sequence: TGTGCCAGCAGTTTTGTGGTTGGCGGGGGCCAAGAGACCCAGTACTTC. Protein sequence: CASSFVVGGGQETQYF.

This clonotype was counted at least ten times. The chain carries TRBV2 and TRBJ1-1; the D gene is possibly TRBD1 (5 bases). This CDR3 is 14 amino acids long. V gave up 7 bases and J gave up 0 bases, with 12 bases separating them. CDR1 and CDR2 from the germline V gene are SNHLY and FYNNEI. CDR3 region: CASTKQDMNTEAFF. For the CDR3, the DNA is TGTGCCAGCACCAAACAGGACATGAACACTGAAGCTTTCTTT.

This clonotype appeared many times. This chain joins TRBV25-1 and TRBJ2-7; tentative D call: TRBD2 (7 bases). Trimming cost V 2 bases and J 2 bases, with 16 bases left between them. Per germline, CDR1 MGHDK and CDR2 SYGVNS. There are 16 residues in the CDR3. This chain's CDR3 is CASSEPGEGVPYEQYF. The CDR3 DNA sequence: TGTGCCAGCAGTGAACCGGGGGAGGGGGTTCCCTACGAGCAGTACTTC.

This clonotype showed up just a few times. CDR3 in amino acids: CASSQVGWGNTEAFF. In DNA, the CDR3 is TGTGCCAGCAGCCAAGTCGGTTGGGGGAACACTGAAGCTTTCTTT. The chain uses TRBV3-1 and TRBJ1-1; D gene uncertain. The CDR3 has 15 amino acids. V lost 1 base and J lost 1, with 10 bases in between. CDR1 is LGHDT, CDR2 YNNKEL, per germline (reference sequence).

The rearrangement uses TRBV15 and TRBJ2-5, with 10 bases lining up with TRBD2. Germline CDR1 reads LNHNV; CDR2 reads YYDKDF (reference sequence). The CDR3 spans 14 residues. The J segment lost 4 bases and the V segment lost 5 bases, leaving 4 bases of the junction unmatched. The CDR3 nucleotides are TGTGCCACCAGCCTAGCGGGAGTGGGAGAGACCCAGTACTTC. Protein sequence: CATSLAGVGETQYF.

At least ten counts were recorded for this clonotype. The V gene is TRBV11-2, the J gene TRBJ1-2; D is uncertain. CDR1 and CDR2 from the germline V gene are SGHAT and FQNNGV. Trimming stripped 3 bases from V and 0 bases from J, with 14 bases between. The CDR3 extends over 16 amino acids. CDR3 DNA sequence: TGTGCCAGCAGCTTGTCCTTGGACGTTACTAACTATGGCTACACCTTC. It specifies CASSLSLDVTNYGYTF.

This clonotype was observed many times. The V and J genes are TRBV6-5 and TRBJ1-2, with D unresolved. Looked up from germline, CDR1 is MNHEY and CDR2 is SVGAGI. The CDR3 is 13 amino acids. V dropped 0 bases and J dropped 3 bases, with 5 bases sitting between them. The CDR3 loop is CASSYSRDYGYTF. CDR3 DNA sequence: TGTGCCAGCAGTTACTCGCGCGACTATGGCTACACCTTC.

The chain combines TRBV20-1 with TRBJ2-7; unclear D gene. Trimming left V 2 bases short and J 1 base short, with 9 bases between. CDR1 and CDR2 (germline): DFQATT, SNEGSKA (reference sequence). The CDR3 sequence is 13 residues long. The CDR3, as DNA: TGCAGTGCTAGATCACAGCATTCCTACGAGCAGTACTTC. It is translated as CSARSQHSYEQYF.

This clonotype was seen repeatedly, ten times or more. The rearrangement uses TRBV9 and TRBJ1-1, with TRBD1 matching 8 bases. V shed 4 bases, J shed 6 bases, and the junction held 2 bases outside the gene matches. Germline CDR1 is SGDLS and CDR2 is YYNGEE. The CDR3 covers 12 residues. As DNA, the CDR3 is TGTGCCAGCAGCTTGACAGGGGCTGAAGCTTTCTTT. As protein: CASSLTGAEAFF. The whole variable domain, filled in from reference TRBV9 and TRBJ1-1, reads DSGVTQTPKHLITATGQRVTLRCSPRSGDLSVYWYQQSLDQGLQFLIQYYNGEERAKGNILERFSAQQFPDLHSELNLSSLELGDSALYFCASSLTGAEAFFGQGTRLTVV.

This clonotype was picked up many times. V is TRBV5-1 and J is TRBJ1-2; D is perhaps TRBD1 (6 bases). The germline V and J ends were trimmed by 4 bases and 13 bases, with 20 bases remaining between them. The CDR3 has 13 residues. Germline values: CDR1 SGHRS, CDR2 YFSETQ. The CDR3 nucleotides read TGCGCCAGCAGCACCCAACCAGGGGACATTTCCACCTTC. Its translation: CASSTQPGDISTF.

In this sample, this clonotype turned up many times. The rearrangement links TRBV7-8 to TRBJ2-7; perhaps TRBD1 as D (6 bases). Trimming cost V 0 bases and J 2 bases, with 14 bases left between them. Germline CDR1 SGHVS, CDR2 FQNEAQ. The CDR3 has 16 amino acids. CDR3 bases: TGTGCCAGCAGCTTAGCGCTAAAGGGGGAACCCTACGAGCAGTACTTC. It specifies CASSLALKGEPYEQYF.

There are many counts of this clonotype. CDR3 in amino acids: CASSFMQGRGTEQYF. The DNA for the CDR3 is TGCGCCAGCAGCTTCATGCAGGGGCGGGGCACCGAGCAGTACTTC. The V and J genes are TRBV5-1 and TRBJ2-7; either TRBD1 or TRBD2 may fit D (6 bases each). The CDR3 runs 15 residues. The V gene's germline CDR1 is SGHRS and CDR2 YFSETQ. V was shortened by 2 bases and J by 6 bases, with 18 bases between the two germline ends.

Notes on this clonotype: One end of the junction is discordant with germline, which a read error may explain. The V and J genes are TRBV6-2 or TRBV6-3 and TRBJ2-7, with 10 bases identical to TRBD2. The CDR3 spans 12 residues. The V gene's germline CDR1 is MNHEY and CDR2 SVGEGT. The CDR3 coding sequence is TGTGCCAGCAGTCGATGGACTAGCGGCATGCTTTTC. Translating gives CASSRWTSGMLF.

This clonotype was counted ten times or more. This sequence joins TRBV7-8 and TRBJ2-7; possible D gene TRBD2, 5 bases. The CDR3 has 12 residues. Germline V gene sequence: CDR1 SGHVS, CDR2 FQNEAQ. V was cut by 3 bases and J by 5 bases, with 8 bases left in between. CDR3 sequence reads: CASSLGAHEQYF. Here the CDR3 DNA reads TGTGCCAGCAGCTTGGGAGCTCACGAGCAGTACTTC.

The sample holds many counts of this clonotype. The V and J genes are TRBV6-5 and TRBJ1-2, with 8 bases fitting TRBD1. Germline values: CDR1 MNHEY, CDR2 SVGAGI. J gave up 7 bases and V 5 bases, and 9 bases lay outside the gene matches. CDR3 length: 14 amino acids. CDR3 DNA sequence: TGTGCCAGCAGTATACAGGGGGAGGGAGGTGGCTACACCTTC. It is translated as CASSIQGEGGGYTF.

This clonotype was detected ten times or more. This chain links TRBV28 with TRBJ1-2, with D unresolved. V was clipped by 5 bases and J by 6 bases, with 7 bases between them. This CDR3 spans 11 amino acids. From germline, CDR1 is MDHEN and CDR2 SYDVKM. The CDR3 loop is CASSKRDGYTF. The CDR3 DNA reads as TGTGCCAGCAGTAAAAGGGATGGCTACACCTTC.

Ten or more counts support this clonotype. The chain links TRBV20-1 to TRBJ1-3; 7 bases are shared with TRBD1. There are 15 residues in the CDR3. CDR1 and CDR2 (germline): DFQATT, SNEGSKA (reference sequence). The V and J ends lost 5 bases and 3 bases, in that order; junction bases with no gene match: 10. CDR3 protein: CSASQNRDSGNTIYF. CDR3 nucleotide sequence: TGCAGTGCTTCTCAGAACCGGGACAGTGGAAACACCATATATTTT.

This clonotype was seen repeatedly, ten times or more. V gene TRBV29-1 combines with J gene TRBJ1-2, with D possibly TRBD1 on 5 matching bases. Trimming removed 7 bases at V and 7 bases at J, with 13 bases between. This CDR3 is 11 amino acids long. Per germline, CDR1 SQVTM and CDR2 ANQGSEA. CDR3 sequence reads: CSGGGESGYTF. The CDR3 coding sequence is TGCAGCGGGGGAGGGGAGAGTGGCTACACCTTC.

This clonotype was detected many times. The CDR3 nucleotides are TGTGCCAGCAGTCCGCCGGGACAGGGGCTGCCGCGCGGAGAAGGGACCCAGTACTTC. It specifies CASSPPGQGLPRGEGTQYF. This chain uses TRBV27 with TRBJ2-5; 10 bases line up with TRBD1. Losses at the gene ends were 5 bases for V and 7 bases for J; bases not matched to a gene: 22. The germline CDR1 and CDR2 sequences are MNHEY and SMNVEV (reference sequence). This CDR3 contains 19 residues.

The rearrangement links TRBV7-2 to TRBJ2-7, with TRBD1 matching 7 bases. This CDR3 contains 14 residues. J lost 6 bases, V lost 4 bases, and 9 bases had no gene match. In germline, CDR1 is SGHTA, CDR2 FQGNSA. The CDR3 here is CASSSTGAEREQYF. The CDR3 region has the DNA TGTGCCAGCAGCTCAACAGGGGCGGAACGCGAGCAGTACTTC.

This clonotype was seen repeatedly, ten times or more. V is TRBV5-1 and J is TRBJ1-1; 8 bases agree with TRBD1. Unmatched junction bases numbered 4, after V lost 1 base and J lost 2 bases. Germline-derived CDR1 and CDR2 are SGHRS and YFSETQ. CDR3 size: 15 residues. The CDR3 region is CASSLFGQGNTEAFF. The CDR3 DNA reads as TGCGCCAGCAGCTTGTTTGGACAGGGTAACACTGAAGCTTTCTTT.

In its sample, this clonotype was seen many times. This sequence joins TRBV12-3 or TRBV12-4 and TRBJ1-5; D is unresolved. V lost 0 bases and J lost 3, with 9 bases in between. This CDR3 spans 15 amino acids. The CDR3 loop is CASSLAGSPNQPQHF. The DNA of the CDR3 is TGTGCCAGCAGTTTAGCTGGCAGCCCCAATCAGCCCCAGCATTTT.

At least ten counts were recorded for this clonotype. The chain recombines TRBV28 with TRBJ2-4, with 9 nucleotides matching TRBD2. This CDR3 spans 13 amino acids. Germline CDR1 MDHEN, CDR2 SYDVKM. V was clipped by 6 bases and J by 8 bases; unmatched bases: 5. The CDR3 nucleotides read TGTGCCAGCAGAGCGGGGGGCGAGTACATTCAGTACTTC. Translation: CASRAGGEYIQYF.

This clonotype was seen at least ten times. This rearrangement joins TRBV20-1 to TRBJ1-5; D gene uncertain. V was trimmed by 6 bases and J by 1 base, leaving 13 bases between them. Per germline, CDR1 DFQATT and CDR2 SNEGSKA (reference sequence). The CDR3 spans 14 residues. CDR3 loop: CSANDPQSNQPQHF. DNA of the CDR3: TGCAGTGCCAATGACCCCCAGAGCAATCAGCCCCAGCATTTT.

This clonotype appeared many times. The chain has TRBV9 and TRBJ2-1, with D perhaps being TRBD1 or TRBD2 (5 bases each). V lost 0 bases and J 7 bases, leaving 11 bases between the germline ends. The V gene's germline CDR1 is SGDLS and CDR2 YYNGEE. This CDR3 is built from 14 residues. CDR3 in DNA: TGTGCCAGCAGCGTAGAGACTAAGGGGAATGAGCAGTTCTTC. This translates into CASSVETKGNEQFF.

This clonotype was detected many times. This chain joins TRBV27 and TRBJ1-6, with D maybe TRBD1 (6 bases). The CDR3 runs 13 residues. Trimming removed 6 bases from V and 5 bases from J, with 8 bases in between. Germline V gives CDR1 MNHEY, CDR2 SMNVEV (reference sequence). The CDR3 reads CASRRQDNSPLHF. CDR3 in DNA: TGTGCCAGCAGAAGACAGGATAATTCACCCCTCCACTTT.

This clonotype was counted only a few times. The rearrangement links TRBV6-5 to TRBJ2-7, with D tentatively TRBD1 (5 bases). With the DNA end fitting TRBJ2-1 better, the J assignment may be wrong. The CDR3 runs 13 residues. The germline V gene encodes CDR1 MNHEY and CDR2 SVGAGI. The CDR3 here is CASSSRQTYEQFF. The CDR3 bases are TGTGCCAGCAGTAGTCGACAGACCTACGAGCAGTTCTTC.